The T cell receptor beta chain under discussion was sequenced for a study of shared clonotypes between healthy human individuals. This clone came up once. The antigen remains undetermined. Germline V gives CDR1 LNHDA, CDR2 SQIVND (reference sequence). V was clipped by 5 bases and J by 1 base; unmatched bases: 3. This CDR3 has 14 residues. Study-wide results and limits: What rarefaction showed was incomplete sorted-subset sequencing despite large depth. Few donors restricted represented genetic and exposure-history diversity.

Repertoires were generated with immunoSEQ multiplex PCR, while TCRdb's copy carries only in-frame clones and drops some. The data contain some 1 million clones, about 80% of them singletons. Sequenced sample: memory CD4+ T cells sorted from blood. Described subset: CD45RA-negative fraction. The receptor was derived from a man aged 18 to 30 in good health. The chain links TRBV19 to TRBJ1-1; 8 bases fit TRBD1. As DNA, the CDR3 is TGTGCCAGTAGTTTTGGGACAGGGAACACTGAAGCTTTCTTT. This gives the protein CASSFGTGNTEAFF. The variable domain in full, completed from reference TRBV19 and TRBJ1-1, reads DGGITQSPKYLFRKEGQNVTLSCEQNLNHDAMYWYRQDPGQGLRLIYYSQIVNDFQKGDIAEGYSVSREKKESFPLTVTSAQKNPTAFYLCASSFGTGNTEAFFGQGTRLTVV.